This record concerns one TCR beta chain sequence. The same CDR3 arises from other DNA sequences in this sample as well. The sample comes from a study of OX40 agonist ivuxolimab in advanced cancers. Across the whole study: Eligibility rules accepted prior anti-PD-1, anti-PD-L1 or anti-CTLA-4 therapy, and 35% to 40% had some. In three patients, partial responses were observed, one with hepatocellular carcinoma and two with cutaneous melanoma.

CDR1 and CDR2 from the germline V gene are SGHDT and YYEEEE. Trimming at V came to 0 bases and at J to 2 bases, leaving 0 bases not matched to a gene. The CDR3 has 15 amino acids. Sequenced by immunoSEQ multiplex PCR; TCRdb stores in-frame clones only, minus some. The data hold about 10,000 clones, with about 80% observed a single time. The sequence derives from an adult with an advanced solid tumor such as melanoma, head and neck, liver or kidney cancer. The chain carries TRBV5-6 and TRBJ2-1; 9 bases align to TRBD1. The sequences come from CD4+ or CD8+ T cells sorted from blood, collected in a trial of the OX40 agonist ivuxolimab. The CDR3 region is CASSLGDRAYNEQFF. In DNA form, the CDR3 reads TGTGCCAGCAGCTTGGGGGACAGGGCCTACAATGAGCAGTTCTTC.